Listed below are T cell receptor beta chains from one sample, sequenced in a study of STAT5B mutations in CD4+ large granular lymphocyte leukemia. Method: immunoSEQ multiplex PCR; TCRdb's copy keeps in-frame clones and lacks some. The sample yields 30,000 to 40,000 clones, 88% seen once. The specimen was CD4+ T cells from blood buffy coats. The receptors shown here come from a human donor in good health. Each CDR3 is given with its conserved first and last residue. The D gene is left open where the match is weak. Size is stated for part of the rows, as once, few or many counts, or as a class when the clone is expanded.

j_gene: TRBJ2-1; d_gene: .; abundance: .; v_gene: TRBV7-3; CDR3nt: TGTGCCAGCAGCTTACCAGGGTTCAATGAGCAGTTCTTC; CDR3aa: CASSLPGFNEQFF
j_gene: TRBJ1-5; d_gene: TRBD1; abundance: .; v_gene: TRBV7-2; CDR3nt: TGTGCCAGCAGCACCCGGACAGGGAATCAGCCCCAGCATTTT; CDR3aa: CASSTRTGNQPQHF
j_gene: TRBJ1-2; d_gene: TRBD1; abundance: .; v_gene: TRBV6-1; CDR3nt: TGTGCCAGCAGGCAGGGGGCCCCTGGCTACACCTTC; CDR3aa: CASRQGAPGYTF
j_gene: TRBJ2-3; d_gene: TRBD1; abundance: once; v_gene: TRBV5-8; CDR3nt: TGTGCCAGCAGCTTGCCGGGACAGAGCACAGATACGCAGTATTTT; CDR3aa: CASSLPGQSTDTQYF
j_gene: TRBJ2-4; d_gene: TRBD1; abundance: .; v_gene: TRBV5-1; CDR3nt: TGCGCCAGCAGCCATGACAGGGCCGGGAACATTCAGTACTTC; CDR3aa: CASSHDRAGNIQYF
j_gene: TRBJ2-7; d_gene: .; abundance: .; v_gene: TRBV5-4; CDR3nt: TGTGCCAGCAGCTCGACAGTATCCGAGCAGTACTTC; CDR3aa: CASSSTVSEQYF
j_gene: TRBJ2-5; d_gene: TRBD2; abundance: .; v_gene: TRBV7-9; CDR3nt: TGTGCCAGCAGCTTATCAGCGGGGGGCCTGGGGGGTGAGACCCAGTACTTC; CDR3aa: CASSLSAGGLGGETQYF
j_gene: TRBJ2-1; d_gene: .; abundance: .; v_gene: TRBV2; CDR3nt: TGTGCCATAACGAGGGGGGCCAGGTCTCTCAGCTCCTACAATGAGCAGTTCTTC; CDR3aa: CAITRGARSLSSYNEQFF
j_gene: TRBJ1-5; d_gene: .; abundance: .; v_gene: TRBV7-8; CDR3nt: TGTGCCAGCAGCCTCATAAGCAATCAGCCCCAGCATTTT; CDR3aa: CASSLISNQPQHF
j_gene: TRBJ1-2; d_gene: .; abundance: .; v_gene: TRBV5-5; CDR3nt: TGTGCCAGCAGCATCAGGGAAAGCAATGGCTACACCTTC; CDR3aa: CASSIRESNGYTF
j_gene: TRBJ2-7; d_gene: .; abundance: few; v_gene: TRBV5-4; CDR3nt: TGTGCCAGCAGCCGGGACTTAAGCTCCTACGAGCAGTACTTC; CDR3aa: CASSRDLSSYEQYF
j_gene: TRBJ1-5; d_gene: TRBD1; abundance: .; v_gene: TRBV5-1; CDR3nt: TGCGCCAGCAGCCCAGGGGGGGGTCCCGGGCAGCCCCAGCATTTT; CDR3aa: CASSPGGGPGQPQHF
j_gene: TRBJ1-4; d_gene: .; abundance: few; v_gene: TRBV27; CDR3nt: TGTGCCAGCAGTTTAAGGAGAATAGATGAAAAACTGTTTTTT; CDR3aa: CASSLRRIDEKLFF
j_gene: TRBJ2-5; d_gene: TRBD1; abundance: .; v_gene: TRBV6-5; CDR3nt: TGTGCCAGCAGTCTGGGACAGGGACCTCGAGAGACCCAGTACTTC; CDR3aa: CASSLGQGPRETQYF
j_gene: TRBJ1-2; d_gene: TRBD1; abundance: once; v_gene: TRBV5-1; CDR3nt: TGCGCCAGCAGCTCTAGGGACAGGAGGGCTGGCTACACCTTC; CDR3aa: CASSSRDRRAGYTF
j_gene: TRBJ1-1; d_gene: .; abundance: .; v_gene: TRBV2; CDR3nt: TGTGCCAGCAGTGGTCAGGGGATCGGTGAAGCTTTCTTT; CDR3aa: CASSGQGIGEAFF
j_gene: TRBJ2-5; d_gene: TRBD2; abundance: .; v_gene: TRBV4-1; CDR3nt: TGCGCCAGCAGCCGGGTAGGGTCGACTAGCACCGAGACCCAGTACTTC; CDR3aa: CASSRVGSTSTETQYF
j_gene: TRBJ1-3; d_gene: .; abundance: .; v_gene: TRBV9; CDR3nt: TGTGCCAGCAGCGTAGAATTAGAGGCAAACACCATATATTTT; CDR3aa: CASSVELEANTIYF
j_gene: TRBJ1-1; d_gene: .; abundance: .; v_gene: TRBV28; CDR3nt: TGTGCCAGCATAAAGGGGGGGGTCGGGAACACTGAAGCTTTCTTT; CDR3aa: CASIKGGVGNTEAFF
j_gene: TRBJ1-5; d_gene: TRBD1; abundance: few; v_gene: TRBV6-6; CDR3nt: TGTGCCAGCAGTTCGACAGGGGAGGGCAATCAGCCCCAGCATTTT; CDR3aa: CASSSTGEGNQPQHF
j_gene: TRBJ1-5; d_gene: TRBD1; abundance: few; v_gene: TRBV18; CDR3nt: TGTGCCAGCTCACCAGGGACAGGGGGAAGCAATCAGCCCCAGCATTTT; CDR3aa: CASSPGTGGSNQPQHF
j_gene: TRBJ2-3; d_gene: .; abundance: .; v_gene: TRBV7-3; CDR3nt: TGTGCCAGCAGGTTATCCGGGAGCACAGATACGCAGTATTTT; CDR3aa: CASRLSGSTDTQYF
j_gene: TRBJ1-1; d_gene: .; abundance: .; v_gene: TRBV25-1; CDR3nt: TGTGCCAGCAGTGCAAGTTGGCAAGTTGAAGCTTTCTTT; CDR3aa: CASSASWQVEAFF
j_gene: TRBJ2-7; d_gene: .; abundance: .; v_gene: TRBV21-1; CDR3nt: TGTGCCAGCAGCAGTGGTGACAGGCGGGCCTACGAGCAGTACTTC; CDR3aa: CASSSGDRRAYEQYF
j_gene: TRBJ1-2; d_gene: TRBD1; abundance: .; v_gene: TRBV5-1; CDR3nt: TGCGCCAGCAGCCTTGACCCGACAGGGGTGACAGCTAACTATGGCTACACCTTC; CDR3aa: CASSLDPTGVTANYGYTF
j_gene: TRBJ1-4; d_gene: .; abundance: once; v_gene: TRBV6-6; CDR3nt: TGTGCCAGCAGTTACTCGGTGGGAAAACTGTTTTTT; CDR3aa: CASSYSVGKLFF
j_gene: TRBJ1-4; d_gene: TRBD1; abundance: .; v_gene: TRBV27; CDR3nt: TGTGCCAGCAGTTTATTCGGGGGGACAGGCCTGGGACAAAAACTGTTTTTT; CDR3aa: CASSLFGGTGLGQKLFF
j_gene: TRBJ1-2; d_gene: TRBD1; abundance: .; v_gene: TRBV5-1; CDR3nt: TGCGCCAGCAGCCCGGGACAGGAGCAGAATGGCTACACCTTC; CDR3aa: CASSPGQEQNGYTF
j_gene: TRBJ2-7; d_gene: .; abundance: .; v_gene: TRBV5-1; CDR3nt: TGCGCCAGCAGCGCGAGCGGTAGCTCCTACGAGCAGTACTTC; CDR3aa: CASSASGSSYEQYF
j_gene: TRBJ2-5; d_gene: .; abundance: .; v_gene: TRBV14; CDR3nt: TGTGCCAGCAGCCAACTAGGGGGGTCGGAGGAGACCCAGTACTTC; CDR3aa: CASSQLGGSEETQYF
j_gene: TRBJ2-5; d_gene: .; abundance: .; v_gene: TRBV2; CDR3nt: TGTGCCAGCAGTGGAAGAGAGACCCAGTACTTC; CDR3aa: CASSGRETQYF
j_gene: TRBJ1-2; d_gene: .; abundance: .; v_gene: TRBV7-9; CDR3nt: TGTGCCAGCAGCTACCGGGACATCACTAACTATGGCTACACCTTC; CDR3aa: CASSYRDITNYGYTF
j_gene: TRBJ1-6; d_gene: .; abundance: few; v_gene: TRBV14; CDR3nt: TGTGCCAGCAGCCAAGGGGAATGGAATAATTCACCCCTCCACTTT; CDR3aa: CASSQGEWNNSPLHF
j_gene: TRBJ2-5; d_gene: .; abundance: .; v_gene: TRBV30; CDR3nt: TGTGCCTGGAGTGTAGGTTTAAAAGAGACCCAGTACTTC; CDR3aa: CAWSVGLKETQYF
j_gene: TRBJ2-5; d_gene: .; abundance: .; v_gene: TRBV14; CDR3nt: TGTGCCAGCAGCCATTTAGCGGAAGAGACCCAGTACTTC; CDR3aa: CASSHLAEETQYF
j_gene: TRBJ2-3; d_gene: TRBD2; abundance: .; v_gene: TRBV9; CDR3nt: TGTGCCAGCAGCGTAGCTGGAGCGGGAGGATTCACAGATACGCAGTATTTT; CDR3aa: CASSVAGAGGFTDTQYF
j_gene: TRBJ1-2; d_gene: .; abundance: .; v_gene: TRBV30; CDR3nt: TGTGCCTGGAGCCCCTTTTGGGAGGGTGGCTACACCTTC; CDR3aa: CAWSPFWEGGYTF
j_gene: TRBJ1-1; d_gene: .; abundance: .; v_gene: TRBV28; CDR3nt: TGTGCCAGCAGTTTAGATCGGAATGAAGCTTTCTTT; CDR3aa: CASSLDRNEAFF
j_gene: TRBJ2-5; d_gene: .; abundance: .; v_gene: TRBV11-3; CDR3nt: TGTGCCAGCAGCTTATGGGAGACCCAGTACTTC; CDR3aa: CASSLWETQYF
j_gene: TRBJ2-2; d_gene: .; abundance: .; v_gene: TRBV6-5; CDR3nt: TGTGCCAGCCAACCGGGTCACTACACCGGGGAGCTGTTTTTT; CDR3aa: CASQPGHYTGELFF
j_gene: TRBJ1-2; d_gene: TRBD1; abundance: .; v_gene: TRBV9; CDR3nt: TGTGCCAGCAGCGTCCCTACCGGGACAGGATCAGGGGTTAACTATGGCTACACCTTC; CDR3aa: CASSVPTGTGSGVNYGYTF
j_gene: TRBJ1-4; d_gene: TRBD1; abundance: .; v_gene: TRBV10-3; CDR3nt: TGTGCCATCAGTGAGTCGACAGGGTTACTGTTTTTT; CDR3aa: CAISESTGLLFF
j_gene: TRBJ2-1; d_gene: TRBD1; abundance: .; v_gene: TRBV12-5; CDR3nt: TGTGCTAGTGGTGCACGACAGGGACCCTACAATGAGCAGTTCTTC; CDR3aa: CASGARQGPYNEQFF
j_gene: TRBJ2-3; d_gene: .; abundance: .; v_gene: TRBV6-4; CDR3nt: TGTGCCAGCAGTGACTCGTCTTTCACAGATACGCAGTATTTT; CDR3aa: CASSDSSFTDTQYF
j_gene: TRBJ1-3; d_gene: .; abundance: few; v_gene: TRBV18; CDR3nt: TGTGCCAGCTCCCCACCTGTTAGCAGCTCTGGAAACACCATATATTTT; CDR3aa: CASSPPVSSSGNTIYF
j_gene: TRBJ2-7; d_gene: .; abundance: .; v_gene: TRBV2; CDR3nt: TGTGCCAGCACCAACCGACTCCTATTGACAGCCTACGAGCAGTACTTC; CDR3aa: CASTNRLLLTAYEQYF
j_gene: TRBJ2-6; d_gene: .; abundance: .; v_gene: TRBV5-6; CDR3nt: TGTGCCAGCATCCTATGGCAGGGCTCTGGGGCCAACGTCCTGACTTTC; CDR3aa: CASILWQGSGANVLTF
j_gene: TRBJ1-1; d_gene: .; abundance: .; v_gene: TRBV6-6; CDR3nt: TGTGCCAGCAGGTCCGAGGGAACCGAAGCTTTCTTT; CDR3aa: CASRSEGTEAFF
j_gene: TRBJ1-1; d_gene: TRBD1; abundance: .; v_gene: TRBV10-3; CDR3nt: TGTGCCATCAGCCCTTGGGAGGGGGCGAACACTGAAGCTTTCTTT; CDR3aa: CAISPWEGANTEAFF
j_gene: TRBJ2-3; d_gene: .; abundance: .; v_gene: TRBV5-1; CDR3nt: TGCGCCAGCAGCGGGGGTCTAAGGGGCCGCGTAGATACGCAGTATTTT; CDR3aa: CASSGGLRGRVDTQYF
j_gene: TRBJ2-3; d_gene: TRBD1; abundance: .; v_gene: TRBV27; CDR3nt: TGTGCCAGTTTGCCATTCAGGGGAAGGGGGCTCAGCACAGATACGCAGTATTTT; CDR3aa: CASLPFRGRGLSTDTQYF
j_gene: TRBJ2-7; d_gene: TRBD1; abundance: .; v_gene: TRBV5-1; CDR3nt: TGCGCCAGCAGCTTCTCTACAGGGGGTCGTGACTATTCCTACGAGCAGTACTTC; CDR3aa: CASSFSTGGRDYSYEQYF
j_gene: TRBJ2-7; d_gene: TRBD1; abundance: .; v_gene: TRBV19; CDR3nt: TGTGCCAGTAGAACCACAGGGGATGTTACCTACGAGCAGTACTTC; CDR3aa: CASRTTGDVTYEQYF